This T cell receptor (beta chain) is from a study of T cell responses to AZD1222 COVID-19 vaccine. The study, taken as a whole, reports: The study sampled repertoires only after the peak T cell response. Donors were largely white British and mainly female; clonal diversity was possibly underestimated. The study identified only a handful of AZD1222 recipients as seropositive at baseline.

This clone was counted only a few times. Its cognate antigen is unknown. The protocol was immunoSEQ multiplex PCR, while the TCRdb copy is restricted to in-frame clones and leaves out a portion. Of about 130,000 clones detected, about nine tenths appear once; the ten largest clones hold roughly 0.98%. The germline V gene encodes CDR1 LNHDA and CDR2 SQIVND (reference sequence). This CDR3 has 14 amino acids. J lost 5 bases, V lost 3 bases, and 6 bases had no gene match. Both about-4-week and about-12-week second-dose recipients were combined. The sequencing here drew on peripheral blood, taken 28 days after the second AZD1222 dose. The chain uses TRBV19 and TRBJ2-7, with 8 positions matching TRBD2. The sequence derives from an adult who received the AZD1222 COVID-19 vaccine. The CDR3 loop reads CASSIGGARDEQYF. Here the CDR3 DNA reads TGTGCCAGTAGTATCGGGGGGGCGCGCGACGAGCAGTACTTC. The full variable domain, with the rest looked up from reference TRBV19 and TRBJ2-7, is DGGITQSPKYLFRKEGQNVTLSCEQNLNHDAMYWYRQDPGQGLRLIYYSQIVNDFQKGDIAEGYSVSREKKESFPLTVTSAQKNPTAFYLCASSIGGARDEQYFGPGTRLTVT.